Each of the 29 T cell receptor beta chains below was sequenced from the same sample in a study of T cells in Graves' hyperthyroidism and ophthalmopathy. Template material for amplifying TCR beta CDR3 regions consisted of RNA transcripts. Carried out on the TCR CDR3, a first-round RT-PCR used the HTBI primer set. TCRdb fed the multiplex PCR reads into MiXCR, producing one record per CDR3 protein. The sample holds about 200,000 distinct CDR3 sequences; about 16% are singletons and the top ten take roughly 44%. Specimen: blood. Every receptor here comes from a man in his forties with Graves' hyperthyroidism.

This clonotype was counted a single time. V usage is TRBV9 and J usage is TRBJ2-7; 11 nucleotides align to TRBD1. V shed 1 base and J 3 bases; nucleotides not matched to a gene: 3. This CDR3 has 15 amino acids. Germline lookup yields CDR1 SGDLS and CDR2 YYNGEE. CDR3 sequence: CASSVKGQGDYEQYF. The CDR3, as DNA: TGTGCCAGCAGCGTAAAGGGACAGGGGGACTACGAGCAGTACTTC.

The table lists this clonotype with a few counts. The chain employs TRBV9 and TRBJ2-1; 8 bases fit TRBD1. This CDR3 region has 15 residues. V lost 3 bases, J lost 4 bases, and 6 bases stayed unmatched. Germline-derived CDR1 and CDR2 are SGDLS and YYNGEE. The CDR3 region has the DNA TGTGCCAGCAGCGCTCAGGGGGCTTTGTACAATGAGCAGTTCTTC. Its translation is CASSAQGALYNEQFF.

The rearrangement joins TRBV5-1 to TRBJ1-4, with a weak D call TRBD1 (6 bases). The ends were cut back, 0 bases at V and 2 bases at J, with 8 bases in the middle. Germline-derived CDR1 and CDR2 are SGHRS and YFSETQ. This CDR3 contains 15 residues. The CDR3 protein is CASSLDRGTNEKLFF. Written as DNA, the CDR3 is TGCGCCAGCAGCTTGGATAGGGGGACTAATGAAAAACTGTTTTTT.

The CDR3 sequence: CASSLARGTSGVYNEQFF. The CDR3 region has the DNA TGTGCCAGCAGCTTAGCGAGGGGTACTAGCGGGGTGTACAATGAGCAGTTCTTC. The rearrangement uses TRBV11-2 and TRBJ2-1; TRBD2 agrees at 10 bases. V gave up 1 base and J gave up 4 bases; unmatched junction bases: 10. This CDR3 is 18 amino acids long. Per the germline V gene, CDR1 is SGHAT and CDR2 is FQNNGV.

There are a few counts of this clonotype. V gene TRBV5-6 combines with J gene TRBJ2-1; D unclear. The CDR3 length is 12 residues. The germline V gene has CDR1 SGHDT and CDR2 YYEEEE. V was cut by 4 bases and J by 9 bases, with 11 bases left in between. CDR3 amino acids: CASSITRAEQFF. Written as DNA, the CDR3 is TGTGCCAGCAGCATAACCCGGGCTGAGCAGTTCTTC.

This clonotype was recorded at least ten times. The CDR3 DNA is TGTGCCAGCCTGGGACATCGGAACACTGAAGCTTTCTTT. Its protein is CASLGHRNTEAFF. The chain joins TRBV28 to TRBJ1-1, with TRBD1 as a possible D gene (6 bases). This CDR3 is built from 13 residues. The germline gives CDR1 MDHEN, CDR2 SYDVKM. Between the trimmed V and J ends, which lost 8 bases and 1 base, there was a span of 11 bases.

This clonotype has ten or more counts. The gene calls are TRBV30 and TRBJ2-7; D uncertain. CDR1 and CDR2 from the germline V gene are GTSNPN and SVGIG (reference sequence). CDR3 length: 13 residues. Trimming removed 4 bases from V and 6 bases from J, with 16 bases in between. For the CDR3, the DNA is TGTGCCTGGATGGGTCTAGGCCTCTCCGAGCAGTACTTC. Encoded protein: CAWMGLGLSEQYF.

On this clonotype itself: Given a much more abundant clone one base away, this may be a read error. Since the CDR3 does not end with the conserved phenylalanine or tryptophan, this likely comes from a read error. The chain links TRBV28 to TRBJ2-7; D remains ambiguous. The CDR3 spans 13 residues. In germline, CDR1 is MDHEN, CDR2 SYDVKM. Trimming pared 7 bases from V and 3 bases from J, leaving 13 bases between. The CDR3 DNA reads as TGTGCCAGCAAGTTTAATCCCTACTACGAGCAGTACTCC. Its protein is CASKFNPYYEQYS.

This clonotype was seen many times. The CDR3 bases are TGCGCCAGCAGCTTACCGACAGAGCGAACTAATGAAAAACTGTTTTTT. This sequence encodes CASSLPTERTNEKLFF. The chain links TRBV5-1 to TRBJ1-4; D might be TRBD1 (5 bases). This CDR3 comprises 16 residues. Trimming shortened V by 2 bases and J by 1 base, and 12 bases separated the two germline ends. Germline assignment: CDR1 SGHRS and CDR2 YFSETQ.

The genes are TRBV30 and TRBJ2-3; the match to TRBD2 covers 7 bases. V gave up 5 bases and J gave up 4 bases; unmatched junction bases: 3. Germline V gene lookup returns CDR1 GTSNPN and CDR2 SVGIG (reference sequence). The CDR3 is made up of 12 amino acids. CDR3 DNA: TGTGCCTGGGGGGGGGGGGCAGATACGCAGTATTTT. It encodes CAWGGGADTQYF. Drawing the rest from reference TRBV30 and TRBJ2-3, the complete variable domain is SQTIHQWPATLVQPVGSPLSLECTVEGTSNPNLYWYRQAAGRGLQLLFYSVGIGQISSEVPQNLSASRPQDRQFILSSKKLLLSDSGFYLCAWGGGADTQYFGPGTRLTVL.

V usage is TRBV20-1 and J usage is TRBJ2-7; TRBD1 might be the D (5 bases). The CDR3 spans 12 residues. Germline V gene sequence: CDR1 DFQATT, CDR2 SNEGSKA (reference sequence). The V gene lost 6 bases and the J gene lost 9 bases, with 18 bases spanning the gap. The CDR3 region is CSAGAPATGQYF. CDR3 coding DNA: TGCAGTGCAGGGGCCCCAGCTACTGGGCAGTACTTC.

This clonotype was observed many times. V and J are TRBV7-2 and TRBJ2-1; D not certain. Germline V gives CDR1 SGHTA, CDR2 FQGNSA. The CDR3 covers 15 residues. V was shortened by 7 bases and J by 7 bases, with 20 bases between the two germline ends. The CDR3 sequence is CASKPGLASLNEQFF. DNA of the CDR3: TGTGCCAGCAAGCCTGGTTTAGCTTCCCTAAATGAGCAGTTCTTC.

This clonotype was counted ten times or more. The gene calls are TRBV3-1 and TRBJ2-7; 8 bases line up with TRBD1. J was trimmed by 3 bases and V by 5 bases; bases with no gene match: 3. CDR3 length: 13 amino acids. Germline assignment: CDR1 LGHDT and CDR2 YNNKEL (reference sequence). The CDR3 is CASSRTGNYEQYF. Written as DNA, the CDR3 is TGTGCCAGCAGCAGGACAGGGAACTACGAGCAGTACTTC.

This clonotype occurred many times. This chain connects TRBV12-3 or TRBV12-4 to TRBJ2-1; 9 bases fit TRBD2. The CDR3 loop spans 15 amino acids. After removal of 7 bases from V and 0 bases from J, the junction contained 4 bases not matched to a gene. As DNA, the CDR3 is TGTGCCAGCACCCGACTAGCGGCCTCCTACAATGAGCAGTTCTTC. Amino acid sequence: CASTRLAASYNEQFF.

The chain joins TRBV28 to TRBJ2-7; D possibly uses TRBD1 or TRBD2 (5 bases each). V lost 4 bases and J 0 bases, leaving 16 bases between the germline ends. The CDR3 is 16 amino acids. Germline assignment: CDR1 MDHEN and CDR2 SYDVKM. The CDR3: CASSSMGRRDSYEQYF. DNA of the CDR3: TGTGCCAGCAGTTCCATGGGACGCAGGGACTCCTACGAGCAGTACTTC.

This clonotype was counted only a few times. CDR3 sequence: CASSQDGNPSYEQYF. CDR3 DNA: TGTGCCAGCAGCCAAGATGGCAACCCCTCCTACGAGCAGTACTTC. The chain combines TRBV14 with TRBJ2-7; D call uncertain. The germline gives CDR1 SGHDN, CDR2 FVKESK. This CDR3 comprises 15 residues. Trimming removed 0 bases from V and 0 bases from J, with 9 bases in between.

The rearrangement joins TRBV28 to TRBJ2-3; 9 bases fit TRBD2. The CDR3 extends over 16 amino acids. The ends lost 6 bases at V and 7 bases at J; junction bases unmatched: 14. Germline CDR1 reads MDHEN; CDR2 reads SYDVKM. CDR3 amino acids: CASSQIRAGGGYTQYF. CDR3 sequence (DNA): TGTGCCAGCAGCCAAATTCGGGCGGGGGGGGGATATACGCAGTATTTT.

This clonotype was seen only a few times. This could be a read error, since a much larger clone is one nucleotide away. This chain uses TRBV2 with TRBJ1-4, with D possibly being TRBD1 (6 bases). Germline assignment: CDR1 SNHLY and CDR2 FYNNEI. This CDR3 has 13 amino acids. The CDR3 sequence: CASKGEANEKPFF. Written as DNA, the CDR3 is TGTGCCAGTAAGGGGGAGGCTAATGAAAAACCGTTTTTT.

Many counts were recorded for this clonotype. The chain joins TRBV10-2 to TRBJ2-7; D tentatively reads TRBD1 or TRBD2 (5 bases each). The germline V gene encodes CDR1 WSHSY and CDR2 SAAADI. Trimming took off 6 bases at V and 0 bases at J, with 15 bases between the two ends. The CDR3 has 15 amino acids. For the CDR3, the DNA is TGCGCCAGCAGCGGAGGTGGTGGGGGCTCCTACGAGCAGTACTTC. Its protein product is CASSGGGGGSYEQYF.

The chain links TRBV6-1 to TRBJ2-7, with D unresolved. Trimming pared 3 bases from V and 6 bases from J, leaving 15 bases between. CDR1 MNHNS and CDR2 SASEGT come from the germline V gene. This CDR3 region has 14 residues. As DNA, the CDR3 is TGTGCCAGCAGTGATCCGGGCCCCCCGCGCGAGCAGTACTTC. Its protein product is CASSDPGPPREQYF.

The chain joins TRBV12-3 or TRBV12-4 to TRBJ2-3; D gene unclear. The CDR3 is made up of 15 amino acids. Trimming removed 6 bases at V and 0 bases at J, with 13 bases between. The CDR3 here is CASSPTGKSTDTQYF. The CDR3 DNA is TGTGCCAGCAGCCCGACTGGTAAGAGCACAGATACGCAGTATTTT.

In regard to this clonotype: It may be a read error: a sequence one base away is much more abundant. The CDR3 sequence is CGVEIRRGAEAFF. The DNA of the CDR3 is TGCGGCGTTGAGATACGACGAGGGGCTGAAGCTTTCTTT. The rearrangement links TRBV29-1 to TRBJ1-1, with D possibly matching TRBD1 (5 bases). Germline assignment: CDR1 SQVTM and CDR2 ANQGSEA. The CDR3 is 13 amino acids.

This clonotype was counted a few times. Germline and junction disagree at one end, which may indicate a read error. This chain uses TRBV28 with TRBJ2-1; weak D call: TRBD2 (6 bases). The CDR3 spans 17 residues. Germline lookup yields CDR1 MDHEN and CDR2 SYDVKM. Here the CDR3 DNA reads TGTGCCGGCAGTTCGGCGTCGGCGGGGACCTCCTACAATGAGCAGTTCTTC. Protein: CAGSSASAGTSYNEQFF.

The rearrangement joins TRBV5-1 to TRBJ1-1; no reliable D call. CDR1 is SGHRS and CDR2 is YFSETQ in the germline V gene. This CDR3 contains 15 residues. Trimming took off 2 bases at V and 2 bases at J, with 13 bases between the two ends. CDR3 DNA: TGCGCCAGCAGCTTCTTCAGTGGAACTAACACTGAAGCTTTCTTT. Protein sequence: CASSFFSGTNTEAFF.

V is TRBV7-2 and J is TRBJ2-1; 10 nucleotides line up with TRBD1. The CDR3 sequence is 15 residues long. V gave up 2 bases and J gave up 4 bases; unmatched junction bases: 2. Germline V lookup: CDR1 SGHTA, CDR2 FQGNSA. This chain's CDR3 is CASSLTGQGYNEQFF. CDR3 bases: TGTGCCAGCAGCTTAACGGGACAGGGGTACAATGAGCAGTTCTTC.

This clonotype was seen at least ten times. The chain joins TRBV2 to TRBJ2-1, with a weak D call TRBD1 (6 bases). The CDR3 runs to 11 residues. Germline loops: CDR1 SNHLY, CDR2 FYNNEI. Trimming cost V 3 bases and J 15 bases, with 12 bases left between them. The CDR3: CASSDQGHRFF. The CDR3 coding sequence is TGTGCCAGCAGTGATCAGGGGCATAGGTTCTTC.

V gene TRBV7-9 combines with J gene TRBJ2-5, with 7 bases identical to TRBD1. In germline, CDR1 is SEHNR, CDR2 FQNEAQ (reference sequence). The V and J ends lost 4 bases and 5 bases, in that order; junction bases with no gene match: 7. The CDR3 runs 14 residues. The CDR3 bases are TGTGCCAGCAGCTATGGACGAGGGGGCGAGACCCAGTACTTC. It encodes CASSYGRGGETQYF.

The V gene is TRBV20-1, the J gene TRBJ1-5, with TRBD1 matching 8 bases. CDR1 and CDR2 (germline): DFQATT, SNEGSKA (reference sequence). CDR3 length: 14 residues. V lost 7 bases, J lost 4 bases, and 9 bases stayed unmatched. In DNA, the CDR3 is TGCAGTGGGACGAGGACAGGGCGTAATCAGCCCCAGCATTTT. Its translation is CSGTRTGRNQPQHF.

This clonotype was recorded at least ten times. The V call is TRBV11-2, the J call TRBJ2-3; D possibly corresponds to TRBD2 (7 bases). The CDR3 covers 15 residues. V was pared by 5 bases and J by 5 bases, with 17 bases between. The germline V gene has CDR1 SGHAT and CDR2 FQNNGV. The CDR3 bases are TGTGCCAGCAGCCCCCGAGGGGGGGCAATAGATACGCAGTATTTT. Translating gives CASSPRGGAIDTQYF.